The source of this T cell receptor beta chain is a study of cytomegalovirus exposure and HLA in healthy donors (dated by TCRdb to about 2017). With regard to the full study: According to an earlier analysis of a few hundred of the donors, about 179 million T cells yielded 120 million or so unique TCR beta sequences and around 300 Gb of sequence data. The study profiled the T cell repertoires of hundreds of subjects by immunosequencing and related them to cytomegalovirus serostatus. To predict cytomegalovirus infection status, the study combined high-throughput TCR immunosequencing, statistical association of individual TCRs with disease status, and machine learning. A separate validation cohort of approximately 120 different subjects was used in addition to the roughly 700-subject first cohort. HLA typing included class I and class II loci at four-digit resolution. Donor age, sex, ethnicity and CMV serostatus were compiled together with the repertoire data. Among some 400 genotyped donors of the cohort, an average of approximately 240,000 unique TCR beta nucleotide sequences were sequenced per donor, 15% to 20% of them non-productive. Roughly 290 gigabases of sequencing data and tens of millions of unique TCR sequences made up an early release that covered some 640 HLA-typed donors. All discovery cohort repertoires had been generated on a single sequencing platform. Rather than using new phenotypic data, the later analysis identified candidate immune exposures from TCR beta sequences and from how often those sequences occurred across donors. To study patterns of TCR occurrence, a later analysis re-analyzed previously published TCR beta repertoires from under 750 donors and added high-resolution HLA genotyping. To decide whether each TCR beta V gene segment behaved as functional or pseudogenic, an earlier analysis of several hundred of the donors relied on high-throughput TCR beta sequencing. Typing coverage differed by locus: A, B, C, DRB1 and DQB1 were typed in roughly 620-630 donors, DQA1 in about 500, DPA1 in 600 to 610, and DPB1 in just under 480. In a later genetic analysis, genome-wide SNP genotypes for 398 of the 666 donors were used, and that subset was treated as a discovery cohort. Because of strong linkage in the cohort, five DR-DQ haplotypes were treated as single units for association and clustering. Among the roughly 400 genotyped donors, about 83% belonged to the genetic ancestry cluster associated with self-reported Caucasian donors. The study aimed to test whether cataloging public T cell receptors could reveal signatures of past pathogen exposure. Summary of the overall study and its limitations: Some IMGT-functional V segments, including TRBV6-2 and TRBV6-3, could not be distinguished by the 87-base-pair reads and were therefore excluded. Most CMV-associated TCR beta chains appeared to be HLA-restricted in a later analysis, and the HLA associations seemed to be driven largely by CMV exposure. A few of the identified cytomegalovirus-associated TCR beta chains were confirmed in vitro to be specific for cytomegalovirus antigens. The study listed approximately 150 TCR beta chains as associated with cytomegalovirus. Strong co-occurrence of HLA alleles, especially DR and DQ, made assigning TCR associations to individual alleles difficult. Most TCR sequences were seen in very few donors, while some public TCRs were found in many individuals. Fewer than 20 rarely observed V segments, including chromosome 9 orphons, were excluded from the earlier analysis of almost 600 of the donors because counts were too low. In this cohort, only TCR beta chains were sequenced, and detectable features were limited by the absence of alpha or paired-chain data. In both the original and validation cohorts, the classifier was reported to diagnose cytomegalovirus status with high specificity and sensitivity. A cluster of highly shared sequence variants was judged likely to be a technical artifact of the sequencing pipeline. A later analysis reported that several top co-occurrence clusters appeared linked to parvovirus B19, influenza, CMV and Epstein-Barr virus. In a later analysis, TCR association rates were found to vary across HLA loci, with the most associated TCRs seen for DRB1 alleles and the fewest for HLA-C alleles. In a later analysis, about 16,000 TCR beta sequences were associated with specific HLA alleles at a false discovery rate of 0.05. In a later genetic analysis, fewer N-insertions in productive TCRs were reported among donors in an Asian-associated ancestry cluster than the roughly 700-donor mean. The authors suggested that the approach could potentially be generalized to other disease states and immunological phenotypes. Correlated functional status among segregating V segments might be attributable to linkage disequilibrium, but an unknown experimental factor could not be ruled out. Sequencing depth was assumed to be roughly uniform across donors in the presence/absence analyses, though that assumption may not hold. A further reported finding was that TCR beta sequences accurately predicted the HLA-A and HLA-B alleles for most subjects in the first cohort. A later analysis found that HLA-associated TCR beta chains were more clonally expanded and had lower generation probabilities than equally common non-associated chains. Because some donors lacked HLA typing at each locus, the association tests relied only on the typed subset. In a later genetic analysis, a missense DCLRE1C variant was associated with V-gene and J-gene trimming of TCR beta chains, and the association was replicated in an independent cohort. CMV serostatus was the only immune exposure information available for the cohort. An earlier analysis of some 590 of the donors showed that most TCR beta V segments appeared in productive rearrangements either about 87% or about 30% of the time, which broadly matched IMGT annotations.

The cohort was made up of 500 to 800 healthy bone marrow donors. At the time of sampling, every cohort member was nominally healthy, though immune exposures that went unrecorded were likely present. The donor tested CMV seropositive, placing the donor among the roughly 300 seropositive members of the cohort. A peripheral blood sample was provided by each donor, and peripheral blood mononuclear cells were used for TCR beta sequencing. The Qiagen DNeasy Blood Extraction Kit was used to extract genomic DNA from the blood cell samples. At the junction V is shortened by 2 bases and J by 1 base; bases outside the gene matches: 5. CDR1 GTSNPN and CDR2 SVGIG are derived from the germline V gene (reference sequence). Spanning cysteine to phenylalanine, the CDR3 consists of 16 amino acids. Just CDR3 DNA is preserved here, 48 bases in frame from base 1. Receptors were amplified or captured by the immunoSEQ multiplex PCR assay. The multiplex PCR relied on a mix of 60 forward primers for TCR Vbeta segments and 13 reverse primers for TCR Jbeta segments. The CDR3 region of rearranged TCR beta genes was amplified from genomic DNA with a multiplex PCR assay. On the Illumina HiSeq System, the amplified TCR beta libraries were sequenced as 87-base-pair reads. As for how the authors treated the data: Across the 670 or so repertoires, a later analysis counted 75 million to 90 million unique TCR beta chains, around 11 million of which were shared by at least two donors. To remove PCR and sequencing errors, raw reads were error-corrected and collapsed into unique sequences using a nearest-neighbor algorithm that merged closely related sequences. Alignment of CDR3 sequences to IMGT reference sequences was used to assign V, D and J gene segments. For a sequence to be retained, at least a six-nucleotide match to both a V gene segment and a J gene segment was required. Rearrangements were classified as productive when the CDR3 lacked stop codons and remained in frame with V and J, and all other rearrangements were classified as non-productive. CDR3 was defined according to IMGT convention as the region running from the second conserved V-encoded cysteine to the conserved J-encoded phenylalanine. Sequences without an unambiguous match to a single V gene segment were excluded from the earlier analysis of about 630 of the donors. In an earlier analysis of about 590 of the donors, a V segment was called functional when productive rearrangements were above 56.7%, and segregating when the standard deviation between donors exceeded 5%. To diagnose cytomegalovirus status from the catalog of TCR beta chain sequences, a statistical classification framework was built. In a later analysis, V and J genes were assigned by comparing TCR nucleotide sequences against IMGT/GENE-DB human TR gene sequences. A later analysis assigned CDR3 sequences and most-parsimonious VDJ recombination scenarios with the TCRdist pipeline. A later analysis defined each TCR beta chain by its CDR3 amino acid sequence plus V-gene family, and excluded reads lacking a unique V-gene family. As a way to deal with suspected cross-contamination and a sequencing artifact, a later analysis dropped 450 to 700 nucleotide sequences that were highly shared and had low generation probability. In a later analysis, a clonal expansion index for each public chain was calculated from normalized within-repertoire ranks of inferred template counts. In a later analysis, generation probabilities were computed using a VDJ recombination model fitted to out-of-frame rearrangements, and the results were checked against IGoR. Hypergeometric tests were used in a later analysis to score TCR-TCR, TCR-HLA and TCR-CMV co-occurrence, with a repertoire-size bias correction applied to the TCR pairs. To estimate false discovery rates, a later analysis permuted the HLA or CMV assignments 20 times. A later analysis grouped co-occurring TCRs with DBSCAN, adding TCRdist sequence similarity when clustering within HLA-allele-positive subsets. Co-occurrence clustering excluded repertoires with fewer than 30,000 or more than 120,000 public chains, plus five with anomalous nucleotide sharing. Sourced from immuneACCESS, this table was stored by TCRdb with only in-frame sequences that have V and J called. A share of the clones is absent; for the studies checked, an unresolved V gene accounts for under half, and the remainder has no known explanation. V, J and clone size are taken as reported in that table, and D and trimming were inferred from the DNA itself. The sample table contains about 75,000 clones; only one count was recorded for around 83% of them. The ten biggest clones cover over 15% of the sample.

This clone was observed once. The antigen it recognizes is unknown. Base-call qualities are not available, and no considerably larger clone is one nucleotide away. The specimen was PBMCs. The chain was built from TRBV30 and TRBJ2-5; TRBD2 fits 12 bases in the junction. This clonotype was sampled from a man in his 70s in good health and CMV-seropositive. The DNA is as follows: TGTGCCTGGAGTCCTGGACTAGCGGGAACCCAAGAGACCCAGTACTTC. Protein translation: CAWSPGLAGTQETQYF.